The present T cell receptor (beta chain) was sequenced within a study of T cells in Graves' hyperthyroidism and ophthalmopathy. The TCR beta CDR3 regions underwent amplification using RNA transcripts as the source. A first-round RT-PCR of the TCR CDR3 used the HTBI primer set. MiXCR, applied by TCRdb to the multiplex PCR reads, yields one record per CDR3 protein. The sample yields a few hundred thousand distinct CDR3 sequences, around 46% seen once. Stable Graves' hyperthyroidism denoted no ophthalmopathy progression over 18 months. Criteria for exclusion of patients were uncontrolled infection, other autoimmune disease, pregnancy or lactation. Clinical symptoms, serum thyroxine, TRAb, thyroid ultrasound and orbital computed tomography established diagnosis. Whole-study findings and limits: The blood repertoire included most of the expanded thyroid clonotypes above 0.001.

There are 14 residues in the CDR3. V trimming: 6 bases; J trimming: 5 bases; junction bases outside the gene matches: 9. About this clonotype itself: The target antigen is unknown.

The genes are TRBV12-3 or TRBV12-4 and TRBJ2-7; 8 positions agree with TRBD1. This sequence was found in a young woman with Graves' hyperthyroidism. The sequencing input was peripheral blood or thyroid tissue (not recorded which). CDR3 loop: CASSVGSGGDEQYF. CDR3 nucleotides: TGTGCCAGCAGCGTGGGGTCAGGGGGCGACGAGCAGTACTTC.